Each of the 20 T cell receptor beta chains below was sequenced from the same sample in a study of T cell repertoires in cytomegalovirus infection. Antigens of these TCRs are unknown. In TCRdb, the reads were re-called with MiXCR into one record per CDR3 protein. This sample yields just over 450,000 distinct CDR3 sequences, of which roughly 43% are seen a single time; around 45% belongs to the top ten. The material was cultured PBMCs, obtained from culture after CMV antigen stimulation. These receptors were obtained from a human donor in good health (CMV status not recorded). Some clones in this sample may be carry-over from other donors' samples.

A few counts support this clonotype. The rearrangement uses TRBV12-3 or TRBV12-4 and TRBJ1-5, with D perhaps TRBD1 (5 bases). V gave up 6 bases and J gave up 1 base, with 13 bases separating them. The CDR3 length is 15 residues. CDR3 region: CASSPGGWSNQPQHF. The CDR3 DNA follows: TGTGCCAGCAGCCCCGGGGGGTGGAGCAATCAGCCCCAGCATTTT.

This clonotype was observed a few times. DNA for the CDR3: TGTGCCAGCAGCTCGAACGCCCTCTACGAGCAGTACTTC. Amino acids: CASSSNALYEQYF. This chain joins TRBV7-2 and TRBJ2-7; D unclear. Germline CDR1 and CDR2: SGHTA and FQGNSA. The CDR3 sequence is 13 residues long. With 4 bases removed from V and 3 bases from J, the gap between germline ends came to 10 bases. Combining the CDR3 with reference TRBV7-2 and TRBJ2-7 gives the whole variable domain GAGVSQSPSNKVTEKGKDVELRCDPISGHTALYWYRQSLGQGLEFLIYFQGNSAPDKSGLPSDRFSAERTGGSVSTLTIQRTQQEDSAVYLCASSSNALYEQYFGPGTRLTVT.

The chain has TRBV10-3 and TRBJ1-5; tentative D call: TRBD1 (6 bases). Per the germline V gene, CDR1 is ENHRY and CDR2 is SYGVKD. V gave up 10 bases and J gave up 7 bases, with 17 bases separating them. The length of the CDR3 is 13 residues. CDR3 sequence: CATTQGPGQPQHF. The CDR3 DNA sequence: TGTGCCACGACACAGGGTCCCGGGCAGCCCCAGCATTTT.

There are a few counts of this clonotype. The chain links TRBV7-2 to TRBJ2-3; the D is unclear. V lost 4 bases and J lost 5, with 10 bases in between. The germline V gene encodes CDR1 SGHTA and CDR2 FQGNSA. The CDR3 loop spans 13 amino acids. The CDR3 bases are TGTGCCAGCAGCTCGATTCTAGGAGATACGCAGTATTTT. Its translation is CASSSILGDTQYF.

This clonotype has a handful of counts. The chain carries TRBV7-8 and TRBJ2-7, with 7 bases matching TRBD1. J was trimmed by 5 bases and V by 1 base; bases with no gene match: 11. The CDR3 runs 16 residues. Per germline, CDR1 SGHVS and CDR2 FQNEAQ. The DNA of the CDR3 is TGTGCCAGCAGCTTAGAAACATCAGGGGGTATCGACGAGCAGTACTTC. This encodes CASSLETSGGIDEQYF.

This clonotype was seen more than once but under ten times. The rearrangement links TRBV7-9 to TRBJ1-1; D is unresolved. Germline lookup yields CDR1 SEHNR and CDR2 FQNEAQ (reference sequence). The CDR3 length is 17 residues. V was pared by 8 bases and J by 0 bases, with 22 bases between. This chain's CDR3 is CASPPDTRRNMNTEAFF. The CDR3 nucleotides read TGTGCCAGCCCCCCTGACACACGACGAAATATGAACACTGAAGCTTTCTTT. The full variable domain, rest sourced from reference TRBV7-9 and TRBJ1-1, is DTGVSQNPRHKITKRGQNVTFRCDPISEHNRLYWYRQTLGQGPEFLTYFQNEAQLEKSRLLSDRFSAERPKGSFSTLEIQRTEQGDSAMYLCASPPDTRRNMNTEAFFGQGTRLTVV.

The rearrangement links TRBV6-2 or TRBV6-3 to TRBJ2-7, with a tentative D call TRBD2 (6 bases). The CDR3 runs to 14 residues. Germline V gene lookup returns CDR1 MNHEY and CDR2 SVGEGT. V was trimmed by 6 bases and J by 2 bases, leaving 14 bases between them. Written as DNA, the CDR3 is TGTGCCAGCAGCTACCGGGACTTCACCTACGAGCAGTACTTC. Protein: CASSYRDFTYEQYF.

This rearrangement joins TRBV6-1 to TRBJ1-3; D unclear. Trimming removed 5 bases from V and 4 bases from J, with 15 bases in between. The CDR3 loop spans 15 amino acids. CDR1 is MNHNS and CDR2 is SASEGT in the germline V gene. CDR3 region: CASSYTPDKGNTIYF. The DNA for the CDR3 is TGTGCCAGCAGTTACACCCCAGACAAAGGAAACACCATATATTTT.

The rearrangement uses TRBV12-3 or TRBV12-4 and TRBJ1-2; maybe TRBD1 (5 bases). Trimming removed 6 bases at V and 4 bases at J, with 15 bases between. CDR3 size: 14 residues. The CDR3 reads CASSPRVGLYGYTF. The CDR3 nucleotides are TGTGCCAGCAGCCCCAGGGTTGGGCTCTATGGCTACACCTTC.

A few counts support this clonotype. V is TRBV5-5 and J is TRBJ1-2; D possibly corresponds to TRBD1 (5 bases). CDR3 length equals 16 residues. CDR1 is SGHKS and CDR2 is YYEKEE in the germline V gene (reference sequence). V was pared by 4 bases and J by 4 bases, with 20 bases between. This CDR3 reads CASSQSGPPFGYGYTF. CDR3 DNA sequence: TGTGCCAGCAGCCAGTCGGGACCGCCTTTTGGCTATGGCTACACCTTC. The full variable domain, rest sourced from reference TRBV5-5 and TRBJ1-2, is DAGVTQSPTHLIKTRGQQVTLRCSPISGHKSVSWYQQVLGQGPQFIFQYYEKEERGRGNFPDRFSARQFPNYSSELNVNALLLGDSALYLCASSQSGPPFGYGYTFGSGTRLTVV.

In its sample, this clonotype was seen a few times. V and J are TRBV4-2 and TRBJ1-2, with D perhaps matching TRBD1 (5 bases). V was pared by 0 bases and J by 3 bases, with 8 bases between. The CDR3 is 14 residues long. Germline V gene sequence: CDR1 LGHNA, CDR2 YNFKEQ. CDR3 sequence: CASSQDATDYGYTF. For the CDR3, the DNA is TGTGCCAGCAGCCAAGACGCGACAGACTATGGCTACACCTTC.

CDR3 region: CASSAGTSGVHTDTQYF. The CDR3 DNA reads as TGTGCCAGCAGCGCCGGGACTAGCGGGGTCCACACAGATACGCAGTATTTT. The gene calls are TRBV9 and TRBJ2-3; 13 bases agree with TRBD2. The junction had 6 bases not matched to a gene; V was cut back by 3 bases and J by 2 bases. The germline V gene encodes CDR1 SGDLS and CDR2 YYNGEE. The CDR3 covers 17 residues.

This clonotype was found a few times. This chain uses TRBV7-2 with TRBJ2-1, with D possibly matching TRBD2 (5 bases). Germline V gene sequence: CDR1 SGHTA, CDR2 FQGNSA. Trimming stripped 7 bases from V and 0 bases from J, with 13 bases between. The length of the CDR3 is 15 residues. The CDR3, as DNA: TGTGCCAGCACCCCCAAGAGGGTCTCCTACAATGAGCAGTTCTTC. Protein product: CASTPKRVSYNEQFF.

The chain joins TRBV3-1 to TRBJ2-1; D may correspond to TRBD1 or TRBD2 (5 bases each). CDR3 length: 12 amino acids. In germline, CDR1 is LGHDT, CDR2 YNNKEL (reference sequence). Deletions cut 4 bases from V and 8 bases from J, with 9 bases between. CDR3 nucleotide sequence: TGTGCCAGCAGCCCCGGGACCTATGAGCAGTTCTTC. Protein: CASSPGTYEQFF.

The rearrangement uses TRBV6-5 and TRBJ2-7; D may be TRBD1 (5 bases). The CDR3 is 14 residues long. The V gene lost 7 bases and the J gene lost 2 bases, with 15 bases spanning the gap. From germline, CDR1 is MNHEY and CDR2 SVGAGI. The CDR3 DNA follows: TGTGCCAGCATGGGGCAGCCCGGACCCTACGAGCAGTACTTC. This gives the protein CASMGQPGPYEQYF.

For the CDR3, the DNA is TGTGCCAGCAGCCACGGGCTAGCGGGGGGCTCCAGTGGAAAGCAGTTCTTC. Amino acids: CASSHGLAGGSSGKQFF. This chain joins TRBV7-2 and TRBJ2-1; 11 positions match TRBD2. Germline CDR1 is SGHTA and CDR2 is FQGNSA. The CDR3 loop spans 17 amino acids. Trimming removed 5 bases from V and 11 bases from J; junction bases left unmatched: 17.

This clonotype has just a few counts. V is TRBV19 and J is TRBJ2-7; no definite D call. This CDR3 region has 14 residues. The V and J ends lost 3 bases and 5 bases respectively, with 14 bases between them. CDR1 and CDR2 (germline): LNHDA, SQIVND (reference sequence). The DNA for the CDR3 is TGTGCCAGTAGTATTGTATGGGGTAACGACGAGCAGTACTTC. This gives the protein CASSIVWGNDEQYF.

V gene TRBV4-2 combines with J gene TRBJ1-4; 8 nucleotides match TRBD1. After removal of 4 bases from V and 5 bases from J, the junction contained 6 bases not matched to a gene. This CDR3 has 15 amino acids. Germline V lookup: CDR1 LGHNA, CDR2 YNFKEQ. The CDR3 nucleotides read TGTGCCAGCAGCCGCCCGGGACAGGCCAATGAAAAACTGTTTTTT. It yields the protein CASSRPGQANEKLFF.

This clonotype was counted only a few times. V usage is TRBV12-3 or TRBV12-4 and J usage is TRBJ1-1; no firm D call. CDR3 length equals 16 residues. Trimming left V 5 bases short and J 4 bases short, with 20 bases between. The CDR3 loop reads CASSTADTPLTTEAFF. The CDR3 region has the DNA TGTGCCAGCAGTACAGCGGATACTCCGTTGACCACTGAAGCTTTCTTT.

This clonotype was detected ten times or more. The chain has TRBV7-2 and TRBJ1-2; 7 bases match TRBD1. The CDR3 is 14 residues long. The germline V gene encodes CDR1 SGHTA and CDR2 FQGNSA. The junction had 10 bases not matched to a gene; V was cut back by 5 bases and J by 7 bases. The CDR3 loop is CASSPERQGGGYTF. CDR3 sequence (DNA): TGTGCCAGCAGCCCCGAGCGACAGGGAGGTGGCTACACCTTC.